This T cell receptor (beta chain) was recovered during a study of a mutant IDH1 vaccine in newly diagnosed glioma listed by TCRdb under 2021. The study in broad terms: Eight vaccinations were administered to patients in weeks 1, 3, 5, 7, 11, 15, 19 and 23, corresponding to visits V03 through V10. In the chemotherapy-containing groups, vaccination started alongside temozolomide cycles, whereas in patients who had radiotherapy alone it started 4-6 weeks after radiotherapy. Of the 32 treated patients, roughly 60% were male and 37.5% were female, and the mean age was roughly 38 years. Prior to enrollment, patients had been given standard therapy consisting of radiotherapy alone, temozolomide alone, or radiochemotherapy with temozolomide, with the combination given to most patients. Peripheral blood was collected at six visits: V03 (baseline), V05, V07, V10, V12 and V13. Longitudinal TCRB deep sequencing was done for 25 to 30 treated patients, wherever samples were available for exploratory analyses.

Library preparation used the immunoSEQ multiplex PCR assay. Following the manufacturer's protocol, the hsTCRB Kit was used to amplify rearranged TCR beta chain sequences. Sequencing of TCRB libraries was carried out on an Illumina MiSeq. Regarding the original processing steps: Demultiplexing, trimming and gene mapping were performed with the kit vendor's proprietary platform. TCRdb took over this immuneACCESS table, retaining in-frame rearrangements with V and J assigned. Such tables are incomplete; in checked studies, under half of the missing clones stem from an unresolved V gene, and the remainder is unexplained. V and J calls and clone size come straight from that table; D and trimming were deduced from the DNA. This sample gives 53,000 or so clones in total; approximately 78% of them show up just once. 5.2% of the sample is taken by the ten largest. From the cysteine up to the phenylalanine, the CDR3 has a length of 15 residues. Just CDR3 DNA is preserved here, 45 bases in frame from base 1. The germline V gene gives CDR1 as MGHRA and CDR2 as YSYEKL. A distance of 9 bases separates the germline ends of V and J, which lose 1 base and 2 bases respectively.

The time point tag for this specimen amounts to: week 5, during vaccination. Each vaccine dose, consisting of 300 ug of a 20-mer mutant IDH1 peptide in Montanide, was administered subcutaneously with topical imiquimod. Newly diagnosed WHO grade 3 or 4 IDH1-mutant astrocytomas showing loss of nuclear ATRX were present in the donors. The samples were drawn from NOA16, a multicentre, single-arm, open-label phase I trial in Germany that tested a mutant IDH1 peptide vaccine in humans for the first time. Genomic DNA for TCRB sequencing was extracted from EDTA blood using the DNeasy Blood and Tissue Kit. Here is what the overall study found, with its caveats: Across multiple MHC alleles, vaccine-induced immune responses were seen in 93.3% of patients. Availability determined which PBMC samples were chosen for TCRB deep sequencing. Pseudoprogression seemed to be unrelated to changes in the top peripheral T cell clonotypes found by TCRB sequencing. According to the authors, sample limitations meant that analyses of patient blood samples could not be reproduced.

Note on this clone: No cognate antigen has been identified for it. No much larger clonotype is one base removed from it; base qualities were not supplied.

This clonotype was sampled from a man in his fifties with glioma. The sample here was PBMCs, taken from a glioma patient whose treatment included an IDH1 peptide vaccine. The chain was built from TRBV4-1 and TRBJ1-5; tentative D gene TRBD1, with 5 bases matching. The bases are TGCGCCAGCAGCCAAGGCGGGGGTGGCAATCAGCCCCAGCATTTT. The encoded protein is CASSQGGGGNQPQHF.